This passage covers 10 T cell receptor beta chains from one sample sequenced in a study of monozygotic twins with inflammatory bowel disease. Reanalyzing the 5' RACE reads, TCRdb keeps one entry per CDR3 protein, without DNA. The sample totals fewer than 450,000 distinct CDR3 sequences. Sequencing used blood. These receptors all come from a human donor with ulcerative colitis or Crohn's disease, or a healthy co-twin of an affected twin (not recorded which).

J is TRBJ2-1 and V is TRBV5-1; without DNA, the TCRdb call of TRBD1 cannot be checked. CDR3 length equals 17 residues. The germline V gene has CDR1 SGHRS and CDR2 YFSETQ. The chain's CDR3 is CASSLVGQDLSYNEQFF. Supplemented by reference TRBV5-1 and TRBJ2-1, the full variable domain reads KAGVTQTPRYLIKTRGQQVTLSCSPISGHRSVSWYQQTPGQGLQFLFEYFSETQRNKGNFPGRFSGRQFSNSRSEMNVSTLELGDSALYLCASSLVGQDLSYNEQFFGPGTRLTVL.

The chain employs TRBV9 and TRBJ1-2. Germline lookup yields CDR1 SGDLS and CDR2 YYNGEE. This CDR3 is 15 amino acids long. The CDR3 loop reads CASSVAIESPYGYTF.

The V gene is TRBV20-1, the J gene TRBJ2-3; TCRdb outputs TRBD1, but without DNA this stays unchecked. This CDR3 has 16 residues. Per germline, CDR1 DFQATT and CDR2 SNEGSKA (reference sequence). This CDR3 is CSARRAPGGGSDTQYF.

The chain links TRBV5-1 to TRBJ2-7. Germline V gene lookup returns CDR1 SGHRS and CDR2 YFSETQ. The CDR3 consists of 14 residues. CDR3 residues: CASSLEGSAYEQYF. The full variable domain, its missing parts supplied by reference TRBV5-1 and TRBJ2-7, is KAGVTQTPRYLIKTRGQQVTLSCSPISGHRSVSWYQQTPGQGLQFLFEYFSETQRNKGNFPGRFSGRQFSNSRSEMNVSTLELGDSALYLCASSLEGSAYEQYFGPGTRLTVT.

The V and J genes are TRBV2 and TRBJ2-7. The CDR3 totals 11 residues. CDR1 and CDR2 (germline): SNHLY, FYNNEI. Here the CDR3 reads CASSELYEQYF.

V usage is TRBV7-2 and J usage is TRBJ1-1; TCRdb outputs TRBD1, but without DNA this stays unchecked. CDR1 and CDR2 (germline): SGHTA, FQGNSA. The CDR3 runs 14 residues. This CDR3 reads CASSYGGGRTEAFF.

V gene TRBV11-2 combines with J gene TRBJ2-1. Germline CDR1 SGHAT, CDR2 FQNNGV. This CDR3 is built from 14 residues. CDR3 residues: CASRGWSSYNEQFF.

V is TRBV7-9 and J is TRBJ2-5; TCRdb lists TRBD1, though no DNA is available to test this call. CDR3 length: 17 residues. The germline gives CDR1 SEHNR, CDR2 FQNEAQ (reference sequence). CDR3 region: CASSLYPPTGRGETQYF.

V usage is TRBV28 and J usage is TRBJ1-2; the D gene TCRdb calls, TRBD1, cannot be checked with no DNA. Germline V gives CDR1 MDHEN, CDR2 SYDVKM. There are 22 residues in the CDR3. The CDR3 sequence is CASSFMGRVDRAGRLRLHGYTF.

V usage is TRBV4-1 and J usage is TRBJ2-5; with no DNA, the TCRdb D assignment of TRBD1 cannot be verified. This CDR3 is 15 amino acids long. The germline CDR1 and CDR2 sequences are MGHRA and YSYEKL. CDR3 residues: CASSQATGLQETQYF.